The 30 T cell receptor beta chains below all came from one sample that was sequenced in a study of shared clonotypes between healthy human individuals. The repertoire was sequenced with immunoSEQ multiplex PCR; TCRdb's copy has only in-frame clones and lacks some. The sample lists over 2 million clones, around 90% occurring once. The source material was naive CD4+ T cells from PBMCs. Subset meaning: CD45RA+ positively selected. The receptors shown here come from a man aged 18 to 30 in good health. Some clones in this sample may be carry-over from other donors' samples.

This sequence joins TRBV14 and TRBJ1-1; D is unclear. The germline V gene has CDR1 SGHDN and CDR2 FVKESK. V lost 1 base and J lost 6, with 3 bases in between. The CDR3 spans 11 residues. In DNA, the CDR3 is TGTGCCAGCAGCCAAGGCCCTGAAGCTTTCTTT. This translates into CASSQGPEAFF.

CDR3 sequence reads: CASSQRPGQGGILYEQYF. The CDR3 nucleotides are TGTGCCAGCAGCCAAAGACCGGGACAGGGGGGAATTTTGTACGAGCAGTACTTC. The chain combines TRBV14 with TRBJ2-7; TRBD1 matches 11 bases. The CDR3 is 18 amino acids. Germline trimming cut 2 bases from V and 4 bases from J; bases unmatched to any gene: 13. CDR1 is SGHDN and CDR2 is FVKESK in the germline V gene.

This sequence joins TRBV28 and TRBJ1-2; D not certain. Trimming cost V 5 bases and J 8 bases, with 12 bases left between them. The germline gives CDR1 MDHEN, CDR2 SYDVKM. The CDR3 length is 12 residues. The CDR3 region is CASSANQRGYTF. The CDR3 region has the DNA TGTGCCAGCAGTGCAAACCAGAGGGGCTACACCTTC.

The chain links TRBV9 to TRBJ2-2; D is unclear. The CDR3 is made up of 15 amino acids. Between the trimmed V and J ends, which lost 2 bases and 2 bases, there was a span of 10 bases. Per the germline V gene, CDR1 is SGDLS and CDR2 is YYNGEE. The DNA for the CDR3 is TGTGCCAGCAGCGTCCGGTTTCCTAACACCGGGGAGCTGTTTTTT. Translation gives CASSVRFPNTGELFF.

The gene calls are TRBV29-1 and TRBJ1-4, with 11 nucleotides matching TRBD1. CDR1 is SQVTM, CDR2 ANQGSEA, per germline. The CDR3 consists of 15 residues. V shed 4 bases, J shed 2 bases, and the junction held 3 bases outside the gene matches. The CDR3 is CSVARTGGTNEKLFF. In nucleotides, the CDR3 is TGCAGCGTTGCGCGGACAGGGGGCACTAATGAAAAACTGTTTTTT.

Here the CDR3 reads CASSPRPGDEAFF. DNA of the CDR3: TGCGCCAGCAGCCCTCGACCTGGGGATGAAGCTTTCTTT. The chain links TRBV4-3 to TRBJ1-1, with D hard to call. Looked up from germline, CDR1 is LGHNA and CDR2 is YSLEER. CDR3 length equals 13 residues. The V gene lost 4 bases and the J gene lost 7 bases, with 13 bases spanning the gap.

J is TRBJ2-4 and V is TRBV5-1, with D possibly being TRBD1 (6 bases). Germline assignment: CDR1 SGHRS and CDR2 YFSETQ. This CDR3 spans 11 amino acids. The V and J ends lost 4 bases and 13 bases respectively, with 12 bases between them. CDR3 in DNA: TGCGCCAGCAGCGCAGGGGAACTACAGTACTTC. This translates into CASSAGELQYF. The full variable domain, completed using reference TRBV5-1 and TRBJ2-4, is KAGVTQTPRYLIKTRGQQVTLSCSPISGHRSVSWYQQTPGQGLQFLFEYFSETQRNKGNFPGRFSGRQFSNSRSEMNVSTLELGDSALYLCASSAGELQYFGAGTRLSVL.

As concerns this clone: This sample includes further DNA sequences coding for the same CDR3. This chain connects TRBV28 to TRBJ1-5; 9 bases agree with TRBD1. After removal of 3 bases from V and 7 bases from J, the junction contained 7 bases not matched to a gene. The germline V gene has CDR1 MDHEN and CDR2 SYDVKM. This CDR3 comprises 15 residues. The CDR3 sequence is CASSLGQGSGQPQHF. The CDR3 DNA reads TGTGCCAGCAGTTTGGGACAGGGCTCAGGGCAGCCCCAGCATTTT.

V and J are TRBV10-3 and TRBJ1-3; 7 bases fit TRBD1. Germline V CDR1 and CDR2: ENHRY, SYGVKD. The CDR3 spans 18 residues. The V and J ends lost 5 bases and 0 bases, in that order; junction bases with no gene match: 13. CDR3 in DNA: TGTGCCATCAGTCCACATTGGGACAGTCAAAGCTCTGGAAACACCATATATTTT. Translated: CAISPHWDSQSSGNTIYF.

This clone appeared a few times. The V gene is TRBV12-5, the J gene TRBJ1-5; D possibly corresponds to TRBD1 (5 bases). V was trimmed by 1 base and J by 5 bases, leaving 9 bases between them. The CDR3 loop spans 14 amino acids. Germline assignment: CDR1 LGHNT and CDR2 FRNRAP. The CDR3 here is CASGLGWGDQPQHF. In DNA form, the CDR3 reads TGTGCTAGTGGTTTGGGATGGGGGGATCAGCCCCAGCATTTT.

The rearrangement joins TRBV19 to TRBJ2-7; 7 nucleotides agree with TRBD1. Unmatched junction bases numbered 15, after V lost 8 bases and J lost 5 bases. This CDR3 is 15 amino acids long. The germline V gene has CDR1 LNHDA and CDR2 SQIVND (reference sequence). This CDR3 is CASRFRGLLTDEQYF. The CDR3 nucleotides are TGTGCCAGTCGATTTAGGGGGCTTTTGACTGACGAGCAGTACTTC.

The chain couples TRBV27 to TRBJ1-2; a possible D gene is TRBD1 (5 bases). This CDR3 comprises 14 residues. The germline V gene has CDR1 MNHEY and CDR2 SMNVEV (reference sequence). V was cut by 6 bases and J by 8 bases, with 19 bases left in between. In nucleotides, the CDR3 is TGTGCCAGCAGAGGGGCAGGGTCTTTAGAAGGCTACACCTTC. It translates to CASRGAGSLEGYTF.

Concerning this clone itself: An end of the junction differs from the germline gene, which may be a read error. CDR3 nucleotides: TGTGCCAGCAGCCAAGGTCGAGGGACTAGCTGGTTC. Translating gives CASSQGRGTSWF. The gene calls are TRBV14 and TRBJ2-7; 9 bases are a match to TRBD2. Germline CDR1 reads SGHDN; CDR2 reads FVKESK. The CDR3 covers 12 residues.

The chain employs TRBV5-1 and TRBJ2-3; D remains unclear. Germline lookup yields CDR1 SGHRS and CDR2 YFSETQ. The CDR3 covers 14 residues. For the CDR3, the DNA is TGCGCGGCCAGGCAGTTAAGTAGCACAGATACGCAGTATTTT. It encodes CAARQLSSTDTQYF.

V and J are TRBV5-4 and TRBJ1-2; D ambiguous. The CDR3 has 15 residues. The germline V and J ends were trimmed by 7 bases and 2 bases, with 18 bases remaining between them. Germline CDR1 and CDR2: SGHNT and YYREEE (reference sequence). Written as DNA, the CDR3 is TGTGCCAGCGAGCCTCTCGTACCAGGAAACTATGGCTACACCTTC. Protein: CASEPLVPGNYGYTF.

The V gene is TRBV19, the J gene TRBJ1-1; possibly TRBD1 for D (5 bases). The germline V and J ends were trimmed by 7 bases and 0 bases, with 15 bases remaining between them. The V gene's germline CDR1 is LNHDA and CDR2 SQIVND (reference sequence). CDR3 length equals 15 residues. The CDR3 nucleotides read TGTGCCAGTAAGTCGGGGGAGGTGGTGAACACTGAAGCTTTCTTT. Translating it yields CASKSGEVVNTEAFF.

The rearrangement links TRBV7-3 to TRBJ2-7; tentatively, D is TRBD2 (5 bases). In germline, CDR1 is SGHTA, CDR2 FQGTGA. V gave up 2 bases and J gave up 2 bases, with 13 bases separating them. The CDR3 has 15 residues. The DNA of the CDR3 is TGTGCCAGCAGCTTAGGGAGTAGCGCCACCTACGAGCAGTACTTC. Its protein product is CASSLGSSATYEQYF.

This chain connects TRBV6-6 to TRBJ1-1; 8 nucleotides agree with TRBD1. This CDR3 comprises 13 residues. CDR1 and CDR2 (germline): MNHNY, SVGAGI (reference sequence). The V gene end was trimmed by 5 bases and the J gene end by 4 bases; junction bases not matched to a gene: 3. The CDR3 loop is CASSIQGVTEAFF. In DNA form, the CDR3 reads TGTGCCAGCAGTATACAGGGGGTCACTGAAGCTTTCTTT.

V is TRBV14 and J is TRBJ1-1; D not certain. Trimming removed 5 bases from V and 6 bases from J, with 13 bases in between. The CDR3 has 13 residues. In germline, CDR1 is SGHDN, CDR2 FVKESK. CDR3 in amino acids: CASSIQLGSEAFF. For the CDR3, the DNA is TGTGCCAGCAGCATCCAGCTCGGTTCTGAAGCTTTCTTT.

The chain recombines TRBV9 with TRBJ2-7, with 7 positions matching TRBD2. This CDR3 has 16 amino acids. Germline lookup yields CDR1 SGDLS and CDR2 YYNGEE. The V and J ends lost 1 base and 1 base, in that order; junction bases with no gene match: 8. The CDR3 reads CASSVSTSDNSYEQYF. CDR3 coding DNA: TGTGCCAGCAGCGTATCTACTAGCGACAATTCCTACGAGCAGTACTTC. Full variable domain (remainder filled in from reference TRBV9 and TRBJ2-7): DSGVTQTPKHLITATGQRVTLRCSPRSGDLSVYWYQQSLDQGLQFLIQYYNGEERAKGNILERFSAQQFPDLHSELNLSSLELGDSALYFCASSVSTSDNSYEQYFGPGTRLTVT.

The chain combines TRBV7-4 with TRBJ1-5; perhaps TRBD1 as D (6 bases). Between the trimmed V and J ends, which lost 10 bases and 1 base, there was a span of 14 bases. Germline V gene sequence: CDR1 SGHVT, CDR2 SQSDAQ. The CDR3 covers 14 residues. The DNA of the CDR3 is TGTGCCAACCGTTCAGGACAGAGCAATCAGCCCCAGCATTTT. Its protein is CANRSGQSNQPQHF.

The J gene is TRBJ2-1, the V gene TRBV7-3, with D uncertain. From germline, CDR1 is SGHTA and CDR2 FQGTGA. V lost 5 bases and J lost 4, with 12 bases in between. The CDR3 spans 14 residues. In DNA, the CDR3 is TGTGCCAGCAGCCCTAAGGGCTCATACAATGAGCAGTTCTTC. It is translated as CASSPKGSYNEQFF.

Details on this clone: The identical CDR3 is also encoded by other nucleotide sequences in the sample. The chain links TRBV18 to TRBJ2-6, with D tentatively TRBD2 (5 bases). CDR1 and CDR2 from the germline V gene are KGHSH and LQKENI. With 1 base removed from V and 0 bases from J, the gap between germline ends came to 7 bases. The CDR3 has 16 residues. CDR3: CASSPLGSSGANVLTF. Written as DNA, the CDR3 is TGTGCCAGCTCACCACTGGGGAGCTCTGGGGCCAACGTCCTGACTTTC.

This clone was recorded a few times. This specimen includes other DNA sequences encoding the same CDR3. The gene calls are TRBV2 and TRBJ1-5, with no clear D. Germline V gives CDR1 SNHLY, CDR2 FYNNEI. The CDR3 covers 12 residues. V shed 1 base and J shed 6 bases, with 4 bases lying between them. The CDR3 protein is CASSEVGQPQHF. In DNA, the CDR3 is TGTGCCAGCAGTGAAGTGGGTCAGCCCCAGCATTTT.

The CDR3 region has the DNA TGTGCCAGCAGCTTTAACCGTGAAAAACTGTTTTTT. This gives the protein CASSFNREKLFF. J is TRBJ1-4 and V is TRBV5-6, with no clear D. The CDR3 is 12 amino acids. Germline-derived CDR1 and CDR2 are SGHDT and YYEEEE. Trimming stripped 2 bases from V and 7 bases from J, with 6 bases between.

The chain employs TRBV27 and TRBJ2-3; D possibly matches TRBD1 or TRBD2 (6 bases each). Trimming left V 5 bases short and J 4 bases short, with 13 bases between. The germline gives CDR1 MNHEY, CDR2 SMNVEV (reference sequence). This CDR3 spans 14 amino acids. As DNA, the CDR3 is TGTGCCAGCAGTATCTCCGGGGGCCCAGATACGCAGTATTTT. Protein: CASSISGGPDTQYF.

In DNA, the CDR3 is TGTGCCAGCAGCGTACAAAGTAGCTCCTACGAGCAGTACTTC. This translates into CASSVQSSSYEQYF. The rearrangement links TRBV9 to TRBJ2-7; no firm D call. Germline CDR1 reads SGDLS; CDR2 reads YYNGEE. V lost 1 base and J 0 bases, leaving 8 bases between the germline ends. CDR3 length equals 14 residues.

The chain links TRBV6-5 to TRBJ2-1; possibly TRBD1 for D (6 bases). Deletions cut 0 bases from V and 6 bases from J, with 12 bases between. The CDR3 has 15 residues. From germline, CDR1 is MNHEY and CDR2 SVGAGI. The chain's CDR3 is CASSYSRGSVNEQFF. The CDR3 DNA is TGTGCCAGCAGTTACTCTAGGGGGTCTGTCAATGAGCAGTTCTTC.

The chain carries TRBV28 and TRBJ1-5; possibly TRBD1 for D (5 bases). The CDR3 contains 15 residues. Germline V gene lookup returns CDR1 MDHEN and CDR2 SYDVKM. Trimming removed 6 bases at V and 7 bases at J, with 19 bases between. The CDR3 sequence: CASRRSRDPIQPQHF. The CDR3 coding sequence is TGTGCCAGCAGACGTAGTCGGGACCCGATCCAGCCCCAGCATTTT.

The V and J genes are TRBV7-2 and TRBJ1-1; 8 nucleotides agree with TRBD1. Losses at the gene ends were 0 bases for V and 5 bases for J; bases not matched to a gene: 8. CDR1 is SGHTA and CDR2 is FQGNSA in the germline V gene. The CDR3 is made up of 16 amino acids. As DNA, the CDR3 is TGTGCCAGCAGCTTAGCCTACGGACAGGGCGGGACTGAAGCTTTCTTT. It yields the protein CASSLAYGQGGTEAFF.